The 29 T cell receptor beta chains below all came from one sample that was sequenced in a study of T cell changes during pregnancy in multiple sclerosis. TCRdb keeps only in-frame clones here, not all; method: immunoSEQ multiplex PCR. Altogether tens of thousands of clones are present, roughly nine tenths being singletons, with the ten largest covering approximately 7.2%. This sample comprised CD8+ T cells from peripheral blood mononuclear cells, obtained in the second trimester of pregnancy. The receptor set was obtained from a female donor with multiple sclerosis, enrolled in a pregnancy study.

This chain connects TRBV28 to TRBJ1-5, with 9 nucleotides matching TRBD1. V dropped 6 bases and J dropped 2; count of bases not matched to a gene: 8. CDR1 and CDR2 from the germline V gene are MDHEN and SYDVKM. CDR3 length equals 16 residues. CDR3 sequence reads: CASRADRGEGNQPQHF. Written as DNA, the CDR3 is TGTGCCAGCAGAGCGGACAGGGGAGAGGGCAATCAGCCCCAGCATTTT.

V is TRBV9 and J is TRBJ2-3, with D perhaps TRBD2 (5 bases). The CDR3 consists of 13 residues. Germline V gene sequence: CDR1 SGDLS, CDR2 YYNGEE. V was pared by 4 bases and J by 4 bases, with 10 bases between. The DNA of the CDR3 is TGTGCCAGCAGCTCCCGGGGTGCAGATACGCAGTATTTT. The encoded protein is CASSSRGADTQYF.

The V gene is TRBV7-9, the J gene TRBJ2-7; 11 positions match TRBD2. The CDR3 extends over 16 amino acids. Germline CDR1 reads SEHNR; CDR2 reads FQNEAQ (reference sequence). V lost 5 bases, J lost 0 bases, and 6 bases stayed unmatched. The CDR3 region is CASSPGGTSGSYEQYF. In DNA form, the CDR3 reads TGTGCCAGCAGCCCGGGCGGGACTAGCGGCTCCTACGAGCAGTACTTC.

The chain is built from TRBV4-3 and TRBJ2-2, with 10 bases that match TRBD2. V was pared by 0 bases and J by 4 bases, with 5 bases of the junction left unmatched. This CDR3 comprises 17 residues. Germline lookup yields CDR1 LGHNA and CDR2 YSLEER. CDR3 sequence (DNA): TGCGCCAGCAGCCAAGAGGCTAGCGGGGGAACCACCGGGGAGCTGTTTTTT. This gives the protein CASSQEASGGTTGELFF.

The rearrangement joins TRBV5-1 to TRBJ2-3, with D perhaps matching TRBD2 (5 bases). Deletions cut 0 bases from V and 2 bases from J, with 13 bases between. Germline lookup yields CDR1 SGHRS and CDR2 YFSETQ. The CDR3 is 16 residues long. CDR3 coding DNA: TGCGCCAGCAGCTTGGGATTCGGAGGTAACACAGATACGCAGTATTTT. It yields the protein CASSLGFGGNTDTQYF.

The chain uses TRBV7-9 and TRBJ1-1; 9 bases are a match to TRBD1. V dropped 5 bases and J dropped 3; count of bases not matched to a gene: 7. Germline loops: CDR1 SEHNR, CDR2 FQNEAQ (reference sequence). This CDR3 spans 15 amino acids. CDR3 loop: CASSPRTGAYTEAFF. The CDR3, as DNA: TGTGCCAGCAGCCCCCGGACAGGGGCCTACACTGAAGCTTTCTTT.

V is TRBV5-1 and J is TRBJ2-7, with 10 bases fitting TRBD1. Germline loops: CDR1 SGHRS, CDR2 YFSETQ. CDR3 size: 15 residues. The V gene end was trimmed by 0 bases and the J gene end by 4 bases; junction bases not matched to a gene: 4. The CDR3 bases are TGCGCCAGCAGCTTGGGACAGGGGGCGCGATACGAGCAGTACTTC. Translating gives CASSLGQGARYEQYF.

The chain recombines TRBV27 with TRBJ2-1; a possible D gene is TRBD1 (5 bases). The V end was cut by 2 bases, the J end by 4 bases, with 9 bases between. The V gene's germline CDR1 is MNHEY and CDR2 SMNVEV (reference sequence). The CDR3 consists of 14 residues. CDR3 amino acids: CASSLMQGYNEQFF. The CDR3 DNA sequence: TGTGCCAGCAGTTTAATGCAGGGATACAATGAGCAGTTCTTC.

CDR3 sequence reads: CASSVFRGPNTEAFF. CDR3 bases: TGCGCCAGCAGCGTATTCAGGGGGCCGAACACTGAAGCTTTCTTT. This chain joins TRBV4-3 and TRBJ1-1, with 8 bases aligning to TRBD1. This CDR3 region has 15 residues. CDR1 and CDR2 from the germline V gene are LGHNA and YSLEER. After removal of 5 bases from V and 1 base from J, the junction contained 6 bases not matched to a gene.

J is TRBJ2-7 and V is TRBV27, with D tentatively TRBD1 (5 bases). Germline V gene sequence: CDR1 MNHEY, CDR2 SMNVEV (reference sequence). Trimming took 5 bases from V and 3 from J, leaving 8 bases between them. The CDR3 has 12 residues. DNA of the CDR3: TGTGCCAGCAGTACCGACAGCTACGAGCAGTACTTC. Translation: CASSTDSYEQYF.

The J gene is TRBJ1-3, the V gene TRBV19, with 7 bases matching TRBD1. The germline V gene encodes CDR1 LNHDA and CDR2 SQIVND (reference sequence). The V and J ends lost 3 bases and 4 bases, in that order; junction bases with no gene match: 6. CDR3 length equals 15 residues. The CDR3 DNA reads TGTGCCAGTAGTATCCTGACAGGGCCCGGAAACACCATATATTTT. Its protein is CASSILTGPGNTIYF.

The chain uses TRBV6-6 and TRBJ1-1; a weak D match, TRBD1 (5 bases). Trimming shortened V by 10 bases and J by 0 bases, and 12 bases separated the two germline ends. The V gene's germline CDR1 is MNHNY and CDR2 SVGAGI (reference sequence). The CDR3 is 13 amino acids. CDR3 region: CAILGGMNTEAFF. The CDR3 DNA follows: TGTGCCATATTGGGGGGTATGAACACTGAAGCTTTCTTT.

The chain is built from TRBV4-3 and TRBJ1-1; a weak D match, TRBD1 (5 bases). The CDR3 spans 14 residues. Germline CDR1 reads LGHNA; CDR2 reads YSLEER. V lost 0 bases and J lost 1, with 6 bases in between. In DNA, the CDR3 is TGCGCCAGCAGCCAAGAGGGGGGGAACACTGAAGCTTTCTTT. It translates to CASSQEGGNTEAFF.

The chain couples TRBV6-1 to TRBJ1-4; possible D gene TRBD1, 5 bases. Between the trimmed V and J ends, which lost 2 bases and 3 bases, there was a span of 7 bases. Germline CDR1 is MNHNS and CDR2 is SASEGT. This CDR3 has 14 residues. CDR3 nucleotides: TGTGCCAGCAGTGAATTAGGGGCTAATGAAAAACTGTTTTTT. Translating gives CASSELGANEKLFF.

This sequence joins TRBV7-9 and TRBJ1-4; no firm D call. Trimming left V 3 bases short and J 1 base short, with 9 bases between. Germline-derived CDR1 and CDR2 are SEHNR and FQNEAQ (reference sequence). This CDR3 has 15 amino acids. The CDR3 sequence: CASSLSSGTNEKLFF. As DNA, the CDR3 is TGTGCCAGCAGCTTGTCGAGCGGAACTAATGAAAAACTGTTTTTT.

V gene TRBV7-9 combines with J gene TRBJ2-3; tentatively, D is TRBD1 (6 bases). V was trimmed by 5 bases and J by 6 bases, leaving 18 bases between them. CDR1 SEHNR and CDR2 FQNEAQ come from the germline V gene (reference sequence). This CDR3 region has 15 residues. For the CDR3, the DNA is TGTGCCAGCAGCGTGACAGGACTCCAGCGGGATACGCAGTATTTT. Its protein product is CASSVTGLQRDTQYF.

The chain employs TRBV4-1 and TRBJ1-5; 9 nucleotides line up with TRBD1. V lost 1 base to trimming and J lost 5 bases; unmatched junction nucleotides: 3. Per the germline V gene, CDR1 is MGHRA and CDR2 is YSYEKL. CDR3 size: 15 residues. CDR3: CASSQGQGVDQPQHF. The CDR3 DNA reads TGCGCCAGCAGCCAAGGACAGGGGGTCGATCAGCCCCAGCATTTT.

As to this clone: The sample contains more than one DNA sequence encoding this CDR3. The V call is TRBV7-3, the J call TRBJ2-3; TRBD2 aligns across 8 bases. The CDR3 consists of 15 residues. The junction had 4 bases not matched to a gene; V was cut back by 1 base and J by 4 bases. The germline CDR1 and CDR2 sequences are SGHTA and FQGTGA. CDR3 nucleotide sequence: TGTGCCAGCAGCTTAATTGCGGGGGGCTCAGATACGCAGTATTTT. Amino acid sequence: CASSLIAGGSDTQYF.

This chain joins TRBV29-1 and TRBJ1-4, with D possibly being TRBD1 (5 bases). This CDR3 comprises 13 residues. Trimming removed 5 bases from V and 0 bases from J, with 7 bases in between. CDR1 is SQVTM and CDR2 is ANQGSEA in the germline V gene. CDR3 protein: CSVTGATNEKLFF. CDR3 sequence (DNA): TGCAGCGTTACAGGAGCAACTAATGAAAAACTGTTTTTT.

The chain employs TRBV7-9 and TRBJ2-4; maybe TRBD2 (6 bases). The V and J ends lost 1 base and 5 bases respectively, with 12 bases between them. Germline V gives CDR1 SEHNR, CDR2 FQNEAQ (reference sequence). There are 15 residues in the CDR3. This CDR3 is CASSLERGLENIQYF. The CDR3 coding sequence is TGTGCCAGCAGCTTAGAACGGGGGTTAGAAAACATTCAGTACTTC.

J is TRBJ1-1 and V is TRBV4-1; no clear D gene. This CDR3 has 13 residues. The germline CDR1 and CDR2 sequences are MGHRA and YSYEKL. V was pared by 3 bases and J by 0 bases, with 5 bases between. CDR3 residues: CASSQQLNTEAFF. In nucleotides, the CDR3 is TGCGCCAGCAGCCAGCAGTTGAACACTGAAGCTTTCTTT.

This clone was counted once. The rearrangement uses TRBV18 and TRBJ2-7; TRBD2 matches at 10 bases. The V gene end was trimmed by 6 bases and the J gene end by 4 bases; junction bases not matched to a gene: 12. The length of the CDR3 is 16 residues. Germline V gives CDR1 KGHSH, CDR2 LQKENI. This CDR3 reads CASSPTRASGSYEQYF. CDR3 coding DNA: TGTGCCAGCTCCCCAACTCGGGCTAGCGGGAGTTACGAGCAGTACTTC.

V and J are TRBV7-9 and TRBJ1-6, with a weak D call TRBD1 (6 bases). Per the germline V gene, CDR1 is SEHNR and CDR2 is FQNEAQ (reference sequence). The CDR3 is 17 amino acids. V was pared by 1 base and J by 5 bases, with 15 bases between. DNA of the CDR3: TGTGCCAGCAGCTTAGAAAGGACAGATATAGATAATTCACCCCTCCACTTT. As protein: CASSLERTDIDNSPLHF.

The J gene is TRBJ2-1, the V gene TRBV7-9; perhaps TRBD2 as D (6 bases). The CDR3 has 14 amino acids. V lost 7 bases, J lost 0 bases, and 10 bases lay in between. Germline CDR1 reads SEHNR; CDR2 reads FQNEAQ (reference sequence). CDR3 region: CASISSGSYNEQFF. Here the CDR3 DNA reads TGTGCCAGCATAAGTAGCGGCTCCTACAATGAGCAGTTCTTC.

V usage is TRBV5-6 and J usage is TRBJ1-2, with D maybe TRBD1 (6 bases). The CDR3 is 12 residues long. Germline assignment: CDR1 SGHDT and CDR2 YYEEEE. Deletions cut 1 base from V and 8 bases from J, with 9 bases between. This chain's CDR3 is CASSLSGGGYTF. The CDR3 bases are TGTGCCAGCAGCTTGAGCGGGGGCGGCTACACCTTC.

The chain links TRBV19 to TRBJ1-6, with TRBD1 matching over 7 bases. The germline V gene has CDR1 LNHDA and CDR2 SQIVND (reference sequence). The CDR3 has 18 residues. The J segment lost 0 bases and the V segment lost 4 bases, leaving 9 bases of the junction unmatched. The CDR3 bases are TGTGCCAGTAGTAACCGACAGGGCCACAGCTCCTATAATTCACCCCTCCACTTT. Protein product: CASSNRQGHSSYNSPLHF.

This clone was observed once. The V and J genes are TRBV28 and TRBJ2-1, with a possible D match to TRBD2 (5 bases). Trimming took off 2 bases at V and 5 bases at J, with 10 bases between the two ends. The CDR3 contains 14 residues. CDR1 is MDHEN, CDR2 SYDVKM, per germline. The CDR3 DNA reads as TGTGCCAGCAGTTTACACAGCGGACACAATGAGCAGTTCTTC. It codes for CASSLHSGHNEQFF. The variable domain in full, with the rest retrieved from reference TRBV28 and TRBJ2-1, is DVKVTQSSRYLVKRTGEKVFLECVQDMDHENMFWYRQDPGLGLRLIYFSYDVKMKEKGDIPEGYSVSREKKERFSLILESASTNQTSMYLCASSLHSGHNEQFFGPGTRLTVL.

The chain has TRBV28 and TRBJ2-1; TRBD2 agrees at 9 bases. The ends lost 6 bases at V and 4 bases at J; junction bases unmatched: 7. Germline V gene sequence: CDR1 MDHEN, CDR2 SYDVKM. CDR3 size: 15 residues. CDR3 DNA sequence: TGTGCCAGCAGATCGTGGACTAGCGATTACAATGAGCAGTTCTTC. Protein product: CASRSWTSDYNEQFF.

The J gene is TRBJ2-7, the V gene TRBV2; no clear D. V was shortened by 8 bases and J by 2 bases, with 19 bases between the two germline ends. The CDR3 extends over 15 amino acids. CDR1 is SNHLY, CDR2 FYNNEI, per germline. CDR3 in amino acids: CASLYSVDGAYEQYF. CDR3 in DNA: TGTGCCAGCCTGTATAGTGTTGACGGAGCCTACGAGCAGTACTTC.